This is a list of T cell receptor beta chains from one sample in a study of sequential checkpoint blockade in melanoma. Generated by immunoSEQ multiplex PCR, the TCRdb table keeps only in-frame clones and is missing some. The table lists 15,000 to 20,000 clones, 72% of them singletons, with about an eighth in the top ten. The starting material was CD8+ T cells sorted from blood (inferred from file names), obtained from a patient given nivolumab and ipilimumab in sequence. The receptors derive from a human donor with melanoma. CDR3s include the opening cysteine and the closing phenylalanine or tryptophan. The D gene is left open where the match is weak. Size values are once, few and many counts, or a class for expanded clones, and some rows have none.

cdr3_length	j_call	v_call	d_call	clone_size	cdr3_nt	cdr3_aa
17	TRBJ2-2	TRBV11-2	TRBD2	few	TGTGCCAGCAGCATCGGACTAGCGGGAGGGCCCACCGGGGAGCTGTTTTTT	CASSIGLAGGPTGELFF
12	TRBJ1-1	TRBV19	TRBD1	NA	TGTGCCAGTAGTACCGGGACAGATGAAGCTTTCTTT	CASSTGTDEAFF
16	TRBJ2-1	TRBV19	TRBD2	NA	TGTGCCAGTAGGACTAGCGGGGTTAGCTCCTACAATGAGCAGTTCTTC	CASRTSGVSSYNEQFF
17	TRBJ2-7	TRBV5-6	TRBD2	NA	TGTGCCAGCAGCCCTGGGACTAGCGGGAGGACGCCCTACGAGCAGTACTTC	CASSPGTSGRTPYEQYF
16	TRBJ1-2	TRBV5-1	TRBD1	few	TGCGCCAGCAGCTTCGACTTAGGACAGGATAACTATGGCTACACCTTC	CASSFDLGQDNYGYTF
16	TRBJ2-1	TRBV4-3	TRBD2	NA	TGCGCCAGCAGCCAAGATGGGACTAGCGGGAGTAGCGAGCAGTTCTTC	CASSQDGTSGSSEQFF
16	TRBJ1-3	TRBV7-2	NA	NA	TGTGCCAGCAGCTTTCAGGGGTTAACCTCTGGAAACACCATATATTTT	CASSFQGLTSGNTIYF
14	TRBJ2-7	TRBV7-2	TRBD2	few	TGTGCCAGCAGCTTAAGACTAGCGGGTTACGAGCAGTACTTC	CASSLRLAGYEQYF
15	TRBJ2-5	TRBV6-5	TRBD2	few	TGTGCCAGCAGCCCGCGAGCGGGGGGGGGAGAGACCCAGTACTTC	CASSPRAGGGETQYF
15	TRBJ2-6	TRBV5-4	TRBD1	once	TGTGCCAGCAGCCATACAGGGGATGGGGCCAACGTCCTGACTTTC	CASSHTGDGANVLTF
14	TRBJ1-2	TRBV14	NA	NA	TGTGCCAGCAGCCCACAGGGAAGTCCCTATGGCTACACCTTC	CASSPQGSPYGYTF
14	TRBJ2-1	TRBV9	TRBD2	NA	TGTGCCAGCAGCGTGGGACGGGGGGGCTATGAGCAGTTCTTC	CASSVGRGGYEQFF
13	TRBJ2-5	TRBV5-1	NA	NA	TGCGCCAGCAGCTCGGGACAACAAGAGACCCAGTACTTC	CASSSGQQETQYF
16	TRBJ1-2	TRBV19	NA	NA	TGCGCAGTAAGGGCAAAGGCGGGCGGTGAACTATATGGCTACACCTTC	CAVRAKAGGELYGYTF
13	TRBJ1-2	TRBV19	TRBD1	NA	TGTGCCAGTAGTACTACAGGGGACTCTGGCTACACCTTC	CASSTTGDSGYTF
16	TRBJ2-1	TRBV4-3	NA	NA	TGCGCCAGCAGCCAAGAAACGGGAGACGCCTACAATGAGCAGTTCTTC	CASSQETGDAYNEQFF
13	TRBJ1-1	TRBV13	NA	NA	TGTGCCAGCAGCTCCAGGGGTAGCGCTGAAGCTTTCTTT	CASSSRGSAEAFF
14	TRBJ1-2	TRBV29-1	NA	NA	TGCAGCGTTGCTCCCCGCGGCACATCCTATGGCTACACCTTC	CSVAPRGTSYGYTF
14	TRBJ2-5	TRBV7-6	NA	few	TGTGCCAGCAGTTTTGGGTACGGGGAAGAGACCCAGTACTTC	CASSFGYGEETQYF
15	TRBJ2-2	TRBV27	NA	NA	TGTGCCAGCAGTCCCCTCCAAGACTACACCGGGGAGCTGTTTTTT	CASSPLQDYTGELFF
17	TRBJ2-1	TRBV4-1	TRBD1	few	TGCGCCAGCAGCCAGCTTCCGGGACAGGGGGTCTACAATGAGCAGTTCTTC	CASSQLPGQGVYNEQFF
17	TRBJ2-1	TRBV29-1	TRBD2	NA	TGCAGCGTTGACGGGGTTAGCGGGAGGGCCTCCTACAATGAGCAGTTCTTC	CSVDGVSGRASYNEQFF
15	TRBJ2-7	TRBV25-1	TRBD1	NA	TGTGCCAGCAGTGTAGGGACAGGGGGGACCTTCGAGCAGTACTTC	CASSVGTGGTFEQYF
13	TRBJ1-1	TRBV12-5	NA	NA	TGTGCTAGTGGTTTTCGGGGGGCCACTGAAGCTTTCTTT	CASGFRGATEAFF
14	TRBJ2-5	TRBV5-6	TRBD1	NA	TGTGCCAGCAGCCTCGGACAGGTCCAAGAGACCCAGTACTTC	CASSLGQVQETQYF
12	TRBJ1-2	TRBV29-1	NA	NA	TGCAGCGTTGATAGGGGTAACTATGGCTACACCTTC	CSVDRGNYGYTF
17	TRBJ2-6	TRBV27	TRBD1	NA	TGTGCCAGCAGCACCTCACGACAGGGCCCAGGGGCCAACGTCCTGACTTTC	CASSTSRQGPGANVLTF
15	TRBJ2-1	TRBV27	NA	NA	TGTGCCAGTTTCAGAGCCCGGCCACGGGAAGGGGAGCAGTTCTTC	CASFRARPREGEQFF
15	TRBJ1-6	TRBV30	NA	NA	TGTGCCTGGAACCGACGTGGGAGGGGGAATTCACCCCTCCACTTT	CAWNRRGRGNSPLHF
14	TRBJ1-1	TRBV29-1	TRBD1	NA	TGCAGCGTACGACAGGGGGCCCTGAACACTGAAGCTTTCTTT	CSVRQGALNTEAFF
16	TRBJ2-1	TRBV19	TRBD1	once	TGTGCCAGTAGTGCCTCGGGACAGGGAACCTACAATGAGCAGTTCTTC	CASSASGQGTYNEQFF
14	TRBJ2-7	TRBV9	TRBD1	NA	TGTGCCAGCAGCTCCCCGGGACAGTTCAACGAGCAGTACTTC	CASSSPGQFNEQYF
15	TRBJ1-1	TRBV4-1	TRBD1	NA	TGCGCCAGCAGCCCCCAGGCCGGGACAGGCACTGAAGCTTTCTTT	CASSPQAGTGTEAFF
13	TRBJ2-5	TRBV4-1	NA	NA	TGCGCCAGCAGCCAAGGACAAGGCAAGACCCAGTACTTC	CASSQGQGKTQYF
16	TRBJ2-3	TRBV11-2	TRBD2	NA	TGTGCCAGCAGCGGTCGACTAGCGGGAGGCACAGATACGCAGTATTTT	CASSGRLAGGTDTQYF
16	TRBJ1-2	TRBV7-6	TRBD1	NA	TGTGCCAGCAGCTCAAGCATCGACAGGGGATTATTTGGCTACACCTTC	CASSSSIDRGLFGYTF
14	TRBJ2-2	TRBV27	NA	NA	TGTGCCAGCAGTTTCCCTACCAACACCGGGGAGCTGTTTTTT	CASSFPTNTGELFF
12	TRBJ1-1	TRBV27	NA	NA	TGTGCCAGCAGTTTTAAGGGGGCTGAAGCTTTCTTT	CASSFKGAEAFF
14	TRBJ2-1	TRBV11-2	TRBD2	NA	TGTGCCAGCAGCTTAGAGCGGACTAGCGCGGGTGAGTTCTTC	CASSLERTSAGEFF
14	TRBJ2-2	TRBV27	NA	NA	TGTGCCAGCAGTTTAGTGGGGCAAGCCGGGGAGCTGTTTTTT	CASSLVGQAGELFF
13	TRBJ2-1	TRBV7-8	NA	NA	TGTGCCAGCAGCTTAGCGGGAGCCAATGAGCAGTTCTTC	CASSLAGANEQFF
15	TRBJ2-1	TRBV6-5	TRBD2	NA	TGTGCCAGCAGTTTAGTAGCGGGAGGCTCGGTTGAGCAGTTCTTC	CASSLVAGGSVEQFF
16	TRBJ2-2	TRBV10-2	TRBD2	NA	TGCGCCAGCAGTGCGGATCTAGCGGGGAACACCGGGGAGCTGTTTTTT	CASSADLAGNTGELFF
13	TRBJ1-2	TRBV7-8	NA	NA	TGTGCCAGCAGCTTACGGGGGGACTATGGCTACACCTTC	CASSLRGDYGYTF
13	TRBJ1-2	TRBV13	NA	few	TGTGCCAGCAGCTTTGACAGGTCGTATGGCTACACCTTC	CASSFDRSYGYTF
15	TRBJ2-5	TRBV6-6	NA	NA	TGTGCCAGCAGTTACGTTAGGGGAGGCCAAGAGACCCAGTACTTC	CASSYVRGGQETQYF